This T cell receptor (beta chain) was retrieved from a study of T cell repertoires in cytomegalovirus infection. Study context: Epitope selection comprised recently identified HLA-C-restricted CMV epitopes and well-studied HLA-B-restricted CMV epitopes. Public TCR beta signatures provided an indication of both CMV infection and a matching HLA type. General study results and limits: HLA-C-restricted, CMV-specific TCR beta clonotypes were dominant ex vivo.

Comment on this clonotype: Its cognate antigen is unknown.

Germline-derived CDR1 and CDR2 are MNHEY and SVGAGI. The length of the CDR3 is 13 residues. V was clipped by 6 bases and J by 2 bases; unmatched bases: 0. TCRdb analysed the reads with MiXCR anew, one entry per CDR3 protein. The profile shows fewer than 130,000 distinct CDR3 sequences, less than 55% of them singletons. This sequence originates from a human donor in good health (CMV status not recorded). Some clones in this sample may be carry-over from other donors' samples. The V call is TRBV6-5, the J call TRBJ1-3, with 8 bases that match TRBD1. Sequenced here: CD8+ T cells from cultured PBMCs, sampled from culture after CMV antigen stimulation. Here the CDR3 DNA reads TGTGCCAGCAGGGACAGGGCTGGAAACACCATATATTTT. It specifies CASRDRAGNTIYF.